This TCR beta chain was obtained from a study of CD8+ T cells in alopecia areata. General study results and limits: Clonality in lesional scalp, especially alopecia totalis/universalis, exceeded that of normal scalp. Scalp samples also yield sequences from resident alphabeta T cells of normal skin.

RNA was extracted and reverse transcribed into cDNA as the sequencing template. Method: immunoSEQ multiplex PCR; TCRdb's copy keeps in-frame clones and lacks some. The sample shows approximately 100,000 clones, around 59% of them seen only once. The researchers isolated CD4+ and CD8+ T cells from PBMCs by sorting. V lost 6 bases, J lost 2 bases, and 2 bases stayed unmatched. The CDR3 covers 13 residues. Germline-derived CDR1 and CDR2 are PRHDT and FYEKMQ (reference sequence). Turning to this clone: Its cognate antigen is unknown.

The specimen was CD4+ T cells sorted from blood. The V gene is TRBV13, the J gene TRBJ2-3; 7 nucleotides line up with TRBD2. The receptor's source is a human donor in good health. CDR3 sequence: CASSRDYTDTQYF. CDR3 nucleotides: TGTGCCAGCAGTCGGGACTACACAGATACGCAGTATTTT.